Listed below are T cell receptor beta chains from one sample, sequenced in a study of blood T cell repertoires in COVID-19. Repertoires were generated with immunoSEQ multiplex PCR, while TCRdb's copy carries only in-frame clones and drops some. The sample holds about 180,000 clones, over 75% seen once. Source material: PBMCs or T cells enriched from blood (not recorded which). The receptors here all came from a human donor with acute COVID-19. The donor label of this sample is uncertain. Both conserved end residues are part of each CDR3. Each record gives: V gene, clone size, J gene, D gene, CDR3 DNA, CDR3 protein. D genes are given only for firm matches. Only some rows state a clone size, as once, few, many or a class for expanded clones.

TRBV19	.	TRBJ1-5	TRBD1	TGTGCCAGTAGACAGACAGGGGGAGGGCAGCCCCAGCATTTT	CASRQTGGGQPQHF
TRBV7-9	.	TRBJ2-5	.	TGTGCCAGCAGCTTTGGGCCCCGGCCCCAAGAGACCCAGTACTTC	CASSFGPRPQETQYF
TRBV30	.	TRBJ1-3	TRBD1	TGTGCCTGGAGTATGGGACAGGGAATCTCTGGAAACACCATATATTTT	CAWSMGQGISGNTIYF
TRBV11-2	.	TRBJ2-5	.	TGTGCCAGCAGCTTATCGGCTGGAGGGGCTAGGTTGGCCCAGTACTTC	CASSLSAGGARLAQYF
TRBV10-3	few	TRBJ2-5	.	TGTGCCATCAGTGAGGAGGAGACCCAGTACTTC	CAISEEETQYF
TRBV29-1	once	TRBJ2-1	.	TGCAGCGTTGGAGAAGCGGATTTCTACAATGAGCAGTTCTTC	CSVGEADFYNEQFF
TRBV7-9	once	TRBJ2-1	.	TGTGCCAGCAGCTTAGATTTCTTCTATGAGCAGTTCTTC	CASSLDFFYEQFF
TRBV4-3	.	TRBJ2-7	TRBD1	TGCGCCAGCAGCCAAGAGGACAGGGACTACGAGCAGTACTTC	CASSQEDRDYEQYF
TRBV6-5	.	TRBJ1-5	TRBD1	TGTGCCAGCAGTAAGGACAGGGGACAGCCCCAGCATTTT	CASSKDRGQPQHF
TRBV11-2	.	TRBJ1-2	.	TGTGCCAGCAGCTTAGTGGAGACCGCGATAGGTGGCTACACCTTC	CASSLVETAIGGYTF
TRBV19	.	TRBJ2-7	TRBD1	TGTGCCAGTAGGGCGCCGGGACAGGGGAATTACGAGCAGTACTTC	CASRAPGQGNYEQYF
TRBV11-2	.	TRBJ2-3	TRBD1	TGTGCCAGCAGCTTAGGGACAGGGGGCACAGATACGCAGTATTTT	CASSLGTGGTDTQYF
TRBV30	.	TRBJ2-3	.	TGTGCCTGGAGCCGGATCGGGGGCACAGATACGCAGTATTTT	CAWSRIGGTDTQYF
TRBV10-1	.	TRBJ2-5	TRBD2	TGCGCCAGCAGAGTAGCGGGGGGGGAGACCCAGTACTTC	CASRVAGGETQYF
TRBV5-1	.	TRBJ2-1	.	TGCGCCAGCAGCCTAGGTGGTGAGCAGTTCTTC	CASSLGGEQFF
TRBV7-6	few	TRBJ1-5	.	TGTGCCAGCAGCTTAACCGGACAAAATCAGCCCCAGCATTTT	CASSLTGQNQPQHF
TRBV27	.	TRBJ2-2	TRBD1	TGTGCCAGCAGGATCGGACAGGGACAAACCGGGGAGCTGTTTTTT	CASRIGQGQTGELFF
TRBV29-1	.	TRBJ2-1	TRBD1	TGCAGCTACGGACAGGGAGGAAACAATGAGCAGTTCTTC	CSYGQGGNNEQFF
TRBV5-6	.	TRBJ1-1	.	TGTGCCAGCAGCTCATATACCGGGGTCGAAGGGACTGAAGCTTTCTTT	CASSSYTGVEGTEAFF
TRBV4-1	few	TRBJ2-2	.	TGCGCCAGCAGCCAAGACGCCGGGGAGCTGTTTTTT	CASSQDAGELFF
TRBV30	.	TRBJ1-2	TRBD1	TGTGCCTGGAGTGTAAATACAGGGGGTACGTGGAACTATGGCTACACCTTC	CAWSVNTGGTWNYGYTF
TRBV6-5	.	TRBJ1-4	.	TGTGCCAGCAGTTACTCTGGCAGCGGGACTAATGAAAAACTGTTTTTT	CASSYSGSGTNEKLFF
TRBV6-6	few	TRBJ1-6	TRBD1	TGTGCCAGCAGTCTGCAGGGGGTTAGCTCCTATAATTCACCCCTCCACTTT	CASSLQGVSSYNSPLHF
TRBV4-2	.	TRBJ1-1	TRBD1	TGTGCCAGCAGCCAAGGACAGGGGAGCACTGAAGCTTTCTTT	CASSQGQGSTEAFF
TRBV6-2/TRBV6-3	.	TRBJ1-4	TRBD1	TGTGCCAGCAGTACCGGGACAGGGATTGAAAAACTGTTTTTT	CASSTGTGIEKLFF